This T cell receptor (beta chain) originates from a study of patients and donors after allogeneic stem cell transplantation. Using its own MiXCR run on the RT-PCR reads, TCRdb lists one record per CDR3 protein. The profile shows about 40,000 distinct CDR3 sequences, around a third of them singletons. Germline-derived CDR1 and CDR2 are SGHRS and YFSETQ. This CDR3 region has 15 residues. The V gene end was trimmed by 4 bases and the J gene end by 4 bases; junction bases not matched to a gene: 7. This clonotype appeared a few times. The clonotype was recovered from a human donor who was either an allogeneic HSCT recipient or a stem cell or donor lymphocyte infusion donor (not recorded which). It is not recorded whose cells these are; they may come from a transplant donor. Sequences were obtained from blood, either unsorted or a sorted T cell fraction (not recorded which). The V and J genes are TRBV5-1 and TRBJ1-4; 7 bases line up with TRBD1. CDR3 in DNA: TGCGCCAGCAGCCTCCGGGACAGCATTAATGAAAAACTGTTTTTT. Its protein product is CASSLRDSINEKLFF.